This passage covers 13 T cell receptor beta chains from one sample sequenced in a study of cytotoxic CD8 clonotypes in ibrutinib-treated CLL. Some clones are missing from TCRdb's copy, which holds only in-frame ones; the method was immunoSEQ multiplex PCR. The sample lists 250,000 or so clones, roughly 70% occurring once. Sequenced here: PBMCs, sampled after 24 months of ibrutinib treatment. The receptors were sampled from a human donor with chronic lymphocytic leukemia.

The V call is TRBV27, the J call TRBJ2-5; D is uncertain. Trimming removed 4 bases at V and 4 bases at J, with 7 bases between. The CDR3 runs to 12 residues. In germline, CDR1 is MNHEY, CDR2 SMNVEV (reference sequence). The CDR3 DNA follows: TGTGCCAGCAGTTCTACGGGAGAGACCCAGTACTTC. It yields the protein CASSSTGETQYF.

This sequence joins TRBV6-5 and TRBJ2-1; TRBD2 might be the D (5 bases). Germline V gene sequence: CDR1 MNHEY, CDR2 SVGAGI. The CDR3 covers 13 residues. Trimming removed 5 bases at V and 12 bases at J, with 17 bases between. The CDR3 region is CASSESSGLGQFF. The CDR3 DNA is TGTGCCAGCAGTGAATCCTCCGGACTCGGGCAGTTCTTC.

The chain recombines TRBV6-5 with TRBJ1-2, with TRBD1 identical over 9 bases. The germline V gene encodes CDR1 MNHEY and CDR2 SVGAGI. Germline trimming cut 6 bases from V and 1 base from J; bases unmatched to any gene: 6. This CDR3 contains 15 residues. CDR3 protein: CASRSPGQGNYGYTF. In DNA, the CDR3 is TGTGCCAGCAGGTCTCCGGGACAGGGTAACTATGGCTACACCTTC.

This clone occurred a few times. The rearrangement uses TRBV27 and TRBJ2-5; D unclear. This CDR3 is 12 amino acids long. Per germline, CDR1 MNHEY and CDR2 SMNVEV (reference sequence). Trimming stripped 5 bases from V and 1 base from J, with 5 bases between. CDR3 protein: CASSRPQETQYF. Here the CDR3 DNA reads TGTGCCAGCAGTCGCCCCCAAGAGACCCAGTACTTC.

V is TRBV9 and J is TRBJ2-3; 8 positions match TRBD2. CDR1 is SGDLS, CDR2 YYNGEE, per germline. This CDR3 contains 15 residues. The V segment lost 3 bases and the J segment 6 bases; nucleotides outside the gene matches: 9. CDR3 sequence reads: CASSDPGGGNDTQYF. For the CDR3, the DNA is TGTGCCAGCAGCGACCCCGGGGGGGGCAACGATACGCAGTATTTT.

This chain joins TRBV27 and TRBJ1-2; 11 bases are shared with TRBD1. Germline V gives CDR1 MNHEY, CDR2 SMNVEV (reference sequence). After removal of 1 base from V and 0 bases from J, the junction contained 4 bases not matched to a gene. The CDR3 has 17 amino acids. This CDR3 is CASSLLGTGGANYGYTF. The CDR3 nucleotides read TGTGCCAGCAGTTTATTGGGGACAGGGGGAGCTAACTATGGCTACACCTTC.

This clone was observed a handful of times. The chain recombines TRBV18 with TRBJ2-5; D is tentatively TRBD1 or TRBD2 (5 bases each). Germline values: CDR1 KGHSH, CDR2 LQKENI. The CDR3 has 14 residues. Trimming took 1 base from V and 5 from J, leaving 11 bases between them. The DNA for the CDR3 is TGTGCCAGCTCACCACGAGGGACGACGGAGACCCAGTACTTC. This sequence encodes CASSPRGTTETQYF. The entire variable domain, with the rest obtained from reference TRBV18 and TRBJ2-5, is as follows: NAGVMQNPRHLVRRRGQEARLRCSPMKGHSHVYWYRQLPEEGLKFMVYLQKENIIDESGMPKERFSAEFPKEGPSILRIQQVVRGDSAAYFCASSPRGTTETQYFGPGTRLLVL.

The chain has TRBV20-1 and TRBJ1-2, with unresolved D. CDR1 and CDR2 (germline): DFQATT, SNEGSKA (reference sequence). CDR3 length: 10 amino acids. The CDR3 coding sequence is TGCAGGTGGGGAGAGAGGACTCTAACCTTC. Its protein is CRWGERTLTF.

The chain links TRBV6-5 to TRBJ2-7; D is ambiguous. Trimming removed 2 bases at V and 6 bases at J, with 11 bases between. CDR1 is MNHEY, CDR2 SVGAGI, per germline. The CDR3 has 13 residues. This CDR3 reads CASSYAIITEQYF. CDR3 nucleotides: TGTGCCAGCAGTTACGCTATCATTACCGAGCAGTACTTC.

The chain recombines TRBV6-5 with TRBJ1-4, with a weak D call TRBD1 (6 bases). This CDR3 is 15 amino acids long. Trimming removed 2 bases from V and 8 bases from J, with 15 bases in between. Germline lookup yields CDR1 MNHEY and CDR2 SVGAGI. Here the CDR3 reads CASSYGTGFREKLFF. CDR3 nucleotide sequence: TGTGCCAGCAGTTACGGTACAGGGTTTCGGGAAAAACTGTTTTTT.

The chain uses TRBV28 and TRBJ2-3; D not certain. The ends were cut back, 1 base at V and 6 bases at J, with 11 bases in the middle. The CDR3 has 14 residues. Germline V gives CDR1 MDHEN, CDR2 SYDVKM. The CDR3 coding sequence is TGTGCCAGCAGTTTATCCCCTTTGGGGGATACGCAGTATTTT. Translating it yields CASSLSPLGDTQYF.

This clone came up a few times. The V gene is TRBV29-1, the J gene TRBJ1-2; D not resolved. The CDR3 runs to 8 residues. The V end was cut by 3 bases, the J end by 10 bases, with 3 bases between. CDR1 and CDR2 from the germline V gene are SQVTM and ANQGSEA. The CDR3 sequence is CSVDPYTF. CDR3 nucleotide sequence: TGCAGCGTTGATCCCTACACCTTC.

This rearrangement joins TRBV19 to TRBJ2-1, with a tentative D call TRBD1 (5 bases). With 5 bases removed from V and 1 base from J, the gap between germline ends came to 6 bases. CDR3 length: 13 amino acids. The V gene's germline CDR1 is LNHDA and CDR2 SQIVND (reference sequence). Written as DNA, the CDR3 is TGTGCCAGTAGTGGGGCTTCCTACAATGAGCAGTTCTTC. It is translated as CASSGASYNEQFF.